Below are 7 T cell receptor beta chains sequenced from a single sample in a study of CD8 T cells in ankylosing spondylitis. One entry per CDR3 protein results from TCRdb running MiXCR on the 5' RACE reads. Here the sample spans approximately 350,000 distinct CDR3 sequences, roughly 15% being singletons. Sequenced input: blood, either unsorted or a sorted T cell fraction (not recorded which). The receptors stem from a male donor with ankylosing spondylitis or in good health (not recorded which).

This clonotype has ten or more counts. This rearrangement joins TRBV5-1 to TRBJ2-7, with 9 bases matching TRBD1. Germline CDR1 is SGHRS and CDR2 is YFSETQ. The CDR3 extends over 14 amino acids. With 5 bases clipped from V and 5 bases from J, the junction kept 8 bases outside the gene matches. The CDR3 DNA follows: TGCGCCAGCAGTTTGAAACAGGGGGCCCACGAGCAGTACTTC. This codes for CASSLKQGAHEQYF.

This chain connects TRBV20-1 to TRBJ2-1, with unresolved D. The CDR3 has 12 amino acids. In germline, CDR1 is DFQATT, CDR2 SNEGSKA (reference sequence). V was pared by 5 bases and J by 10 bases, with 15 bases between. In DNA form, the CDR3 reads TGCAGTGCTGGCCCCCCCTCCCGGGAGCAGTTCTTC. It specifies CSAGPPSREQFF.

This clonotype has a handful of counts. The chain recombines TRBV6-5 with TRBJ1-5; no firm D call. CDR3 length: 15 residues. Trimming took 0 bases from V and 0 from J, leaving 6 bases between them. The V gene's germline CDR1 is MNHEY and CDR2 SVGAGI. The CDR3 bases are TGTGCCAGCAGTTACTCGGCCAGTAGCAATCAGCCCCAGCATTTT. Translating it yields CASSYSASSNQPQHF.

This clonotype was seen ten or more times. The rearrangement joins TRBV10-3 to TRBJ1-3; no firm D call. V was trimmed by 10 bases and J by 0 bases, leaving 7 bases between them. The CDR3 contains 12 residues. Germline CDR1 and CDR2: ENHRY and SYGVKD. The CDR3 is CASSDSGNTIYF. For the CDR3, the DNA is TGTGCCAGTTCAGACTCTGGAAACACCATATATTTT.

This clonotype was detected only a few times. The junction departs from the called germline gene at one end, perhaps through a read error. CDR3 sequence (DNA): TGTGCCAGCAGTTATAGCGGGAGGGACTACGCGCAGTACTTC. Translating it yields CASSYSGRDYAQYF. The genes are TRBV6-5 and TRBJ2-7; 11 nucleotides align to TRBD2. The CDR3 sequence is 14 residues long. Germline V gene lookup returns CDR1 MNHEY and CDR2 SVGAGI.

This clonotype was observed a few times. This chain joins TRBV3-1 and TRBJ2-1; D call uncertain. The CDR3 is 14 residues long. Between the trimmed V and J ends, which lost 0 bases and 6 bases, there was a span of 9 bases. Germline V gene lookup returns CDR1 LGHDT and CDR2 YNNKEL (reference sequence). The CDR3 DNA reads TGTGCCAGCAGCCAAGATTGGCGGAGCAATGAGCAGTTCTTC. Residues: CASSQDWRSNEQFF.

This clonotype has only a few counts. This sequence joins TRBV20-1 and TRBJ1-2; maybe TRBD1 (6 bases). Trimming pared 5 bases from V and 4 bases from J, leaving 17 bases between. The CDR3 extends over 14 amino acids. Germline CDR1 DFQATT, CDR2 SNEGSKA (reference sequence). In DNA, the CDR3 is TGCAGTGCTTCCGACAGGAGGGAAGGCTATGGCTACACCTTC. Residues: CSASDRREGYGYTF.